These T cell receptor beta chains were read from a single sample in a study of shared clonotypes between healthy human individuals. TCRdb's copy holds only in-frame clones and misses some; the assay was immunoSEQ multiplex PCR. The sample has 2,100,000 or so clones, 95% seen once; the top ten hold around 0.13%. Sequenced material: naive CD4+ T cells sorted from blood. These receptors originate from a young man in good health. CDR3s include the opening cysteine and the closing phenylalanine or tryptophan. The D gene is left open where the match is weak. The size of a clone is reported for some rows only, either as once, few or many, or as a class for expanded clones.

D gene	V gene	clone size	J gene	CDR3 protein	CDR3 DNA
TRBD2	TRBV5-6	-	TRBJ2-7	CASSAGTSGFYEQYF	TGTGCCAGCAGCGCCGGGACTAGCGGCTTTTACGAGCAGTACTTC
TRBD2	TRBV30	-	TRBJ2-1	CAWSVPLAGGLGTYEQFF	TGTGCCTGGAGTGTACCCCTAGCGGGGGGCCTTGGTACGTATGAGCAGTTCTTC
TRBD1	TRBV10-2	-	TRBJ2-5	CASSESDREETQYF	TGCGCCAGCAGTGAATCCGACAGGGAAGAGACCCAGTACTTC
TRBD1	TRBV6-5	-	TRBJ1-1	CASCRDRGTEAFF	TGTGCCAGCTGTCGGGACAGGGGGACTGAAGCTTTCTTT
TRBD2	TRBV7-2	-	TRBJ2-1	CASSGTGGSSYNEQFF	TGTGCCAGCAGCGGCACCGGGGGGAGCTCCTACAATGAGCAGTTCTTC
TRBD2	TRBV30	-	TRBJ2-3	CAWSRAGAGTDTQYF	TGTGCCTGGAGTCGGGCGGGAGCAGGCACAGATACGCAGTATTTT
-	TRBV18	-	TRBJ2-5	CASSPQGGVMETQYF	TGTGCCAGCTCACCACAAGGAGGGGTGATGGAGACCCAGTACTTC
-	TRBV7-3	-	TRBJ1-4	CASSLRHGEKLFF	TGTGCCAGCAGCTTAAGACATGGCGAAAAACTGTTTTTT
-	TRBV29-1	few	TRBJ2-5	CSVEMGETQYF	TGCAGCGTTGAAATGGGAGAGACCCAGTACTTC
TRBD1	TRBV18	-	TRBJ1-5	CASSPQGQALNQPQHF	TGTGCCAGCTCACCTCAAGGACAGGCTCTCAATCAGCCCCAGCATTTT
-	TRBV2	-	TRBJ1-2	CASRTDQGFYGYTF	TGTGCCAGCAGGACTGATCAGGGTTTCTATGGCTACACCTTC
TRBD1	TRBV28	-	TRBJ1-2	CASSHYGTGGPGYTF	TGTGCCAGCAGTCACTACGGGACAGGGGGCCCTGGCTACACCTTC
TRBD2	TRBV9	-	TRBJ2-3	CASSVGEGLRTDTQYF	TGTGCCAGCAGCGTAGGGGAGGGACTCCGAACAGATACGCAGTATTTT
-	TRBV27	-	TRBJ1-1	CASSSVNTEAFF	TGTGCCAGCAGTTCTGTGAACACTGAAGCTTTCTTT
-	TRBV25-1	-	TRBJ1-1	CASSGQVEAFF	TGTGCCAGCAGTGGACAGGTTGAAGCTTTCTTT
-	TRBV2	-	TRBJ1-2	CASSGHANYGYTF	TGTGCCAGCAGTGGACACGCCAACTATGGCTACACCTTC
-	TRBV7-9	-	TRBJ1-3	CASSLGTADSGNTIYF	TGTGCCAGCAGCTTAGGGACTGCCGACTCTGGAAACACCATATATTTT
TRBD2	TRBV7-2	-	TRBJ2-7	CASSTTSGTYEQYF	TGTGCCAGCAGCACGACTAGCGGAACCTACGAGCAGTACTTC
TRBD1	TRBV28	once	TRBJ1-2	CASSFLGDRAAF	TGTGCCAGCAGTTTCTTAGGGGACAGGGCCGCCTTC
-	TRBV25-1	-	TRBJ2-7	CASSTLYEQYF	TGTGCCAGCAGTACCCTCTACGAGCAGTACTTC
-	TRBV5-8	-	TRBJ1-5	CASSSTGNQPQHF	TGTGCCAGCAGCTCAACAGGGAATCAGCCCCAGCATTTT
-	TRBV10-3	-	TRBJ1-6	CAISGTENSPLHF	TGTGCCATCAGTGGGACAGAAAATTCACCCCTCCACTTT
-	TRBV18	-	TRBJ2-7	CASSPSGVASPYEQYF	TGTGCCAGCTCACCGAGTGGGGTAGCGTCTCCCTACGAGCAGTACTTC
-	TRBV5-6	-	TRBJ1-2	CASSWGQPSYGYTF	TGTGCCAGCAGCTGGGGACAACCGTCCTATGGCTACACCTTC
-	TRBV6-5	-	TRBJ1-1	CASTSIRTEAFF	TGTGCCAGCACGTCGATACGGACTGAAGCTTTCTTT
TRBD1	TRBV18	-	TRBJ1-6	CASSPGTGNSPLHF	TGTGCCAGCTCACCGGGGACAGGGAACTCACCCCTCCACTTT
TRBD2	TRBV10-3	-	TRBJ2-6	CAISVMGWASGNHSGANVLTF	TGTGCCATCAGTGTTATGGGGTGGGCTAGCGGGAACCACTCTGGGGCCAACGTCCTGACTTTC
TRBD2	TRBV19	-	TRBJ2-1	CASTGSGGNEQFF	TGTGCCAGTACGGGAAGCGGGGGGAATGAGCAGTTCTTC
TRBD2	TRBV11-3	-	TRBJ2-4	CASSLGASGGQGNIQYF	TGTGCCAGCAGCTTAGGGGCTAGCGGGGGGCAGGGAAACATTCAGTACTTC
-	TRBV29-1	-	TRBJ1-1	CSGYEGRAEAFF	TGCAGCGGATACGAGGGTCGGGCTGAAGCTTTCTTT
-	TRBV11-2	-	TRBJ2-2	CASSLTDTGELFF	TGTGCCAGCAGCTTAACGGACACCGGGGAGCTGTTTTTT
TRBD1	TRBV5-1	once	TRBJ2-7	CASSLGIGGGLYEQYF	TGCGCCAGCAGCTTGGGGATAGGGGGCGGACTCTACGAGCAGTACTTC
-	TRBV7-9	-	TRBJ2-7	CASSYPTFGGDSYEQYF	TGTGCCAGCAGCTACCCAACTTTTGGCGGGGACTCCTACGAGCAGTACTTC
-	TRBV28	-	TRBJ1-1	CASSLIGDTEAFF	TGTGCCAGCAGTTTAATCGGGGACACTGAAGCTTTCTTT
TRBD1	TRBV5-4	-	TRBJ2-1	CASSLRTGTNEQFF	TGTGCCAGCAGCTTGCGGACAGGAACCAATGAGCAGTTCTTC
-	TRBV30	-	TRBJ2-6	CAWRKYRPSSGANVLTF	TGTGCCTGGAGAAAATATCGACCCAGCTCTGGGGCCAACGTCCTGACTTTC
-	TRBV2	-	TRBJ2-3	CASSVSEGRDTQYF	TGTGCCAGCAGTGTAAGCGAAGGGAGGGATACGCAGTATTTT
-	TRBV6-6	once	TRBJ2-2	CASSPSTGELFF	TGTGCCAGCAGTCCTAGCACCGGGGAGCTGTTTTTT
-	TRBV30	-	TRBJ1-1	CAWSVLQGNTEAFF	TGTGCCTGGAGTGTACTACAGGGGAACACTGAAGCTTTCTTT
-	TRBV6-5	-	TRBJ2-1	CASSWMGAREQFF	TGTGCCAGCAGTTGGATGGGGGCTAGGGAGCAGTTCTTC
-	TRBV10-2	-	TRBJ2-3	CASSASTSTDTQYF	TGCGCCAGCAGTGCCTCGACTAGCACAGATACGCAGTATTTT
TRBD1	TRBV7-9	-	TRBJ2-1	CASSLATGGARNEQFF	TGTGCCAGCAGCTTAGCCACAGGGGGCGCTAGGAATGAGCAGTTCTTC